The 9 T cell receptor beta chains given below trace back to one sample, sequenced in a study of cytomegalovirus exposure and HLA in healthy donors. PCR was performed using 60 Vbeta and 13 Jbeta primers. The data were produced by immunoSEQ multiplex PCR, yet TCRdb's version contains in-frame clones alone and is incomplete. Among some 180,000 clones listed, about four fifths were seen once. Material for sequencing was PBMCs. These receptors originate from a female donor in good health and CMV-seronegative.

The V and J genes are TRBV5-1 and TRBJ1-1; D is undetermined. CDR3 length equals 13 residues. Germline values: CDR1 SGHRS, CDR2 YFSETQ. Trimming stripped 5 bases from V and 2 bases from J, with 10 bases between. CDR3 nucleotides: TGCGCCAGCAGTAGCGGAGACAACACTGAAGCTTTCTTT. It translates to CASSSGDNTEAFF.

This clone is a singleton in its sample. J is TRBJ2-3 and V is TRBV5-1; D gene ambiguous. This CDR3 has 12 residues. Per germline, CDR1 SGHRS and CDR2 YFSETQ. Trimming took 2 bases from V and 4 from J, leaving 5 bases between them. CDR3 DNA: TGCGCCAGCAGCTTTTCGGCAGATACGCAGTATTTT. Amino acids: CASSFSADTQYF.

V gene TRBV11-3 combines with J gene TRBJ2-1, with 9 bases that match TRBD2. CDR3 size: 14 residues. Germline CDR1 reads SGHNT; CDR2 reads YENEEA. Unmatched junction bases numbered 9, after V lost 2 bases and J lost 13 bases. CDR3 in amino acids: CASSLIGGGAGQFF. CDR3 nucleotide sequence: TGTGCCAGCAGCTTAATCGGCGGGGGGGCAGGTCAGTTCTTC.

The CDR3 sequence: CASSFGIGVWDEAFF. The DNA for the CDR3 is TGTGCCAGCAGCTTTGGGATAGGGGTGTGGGATGAAGCTTTCTTT. This rearrangement joins TRBV11-1 to TRBJ1-1; D might be TRBD1 (5 bases). The V end lost 3 bases, the J end lost 7 bases, and 18 bases lay between the germline ends. This CDR3 comprises 15 residues. Germline-derived CDR1 and CDR2 are SGHAT and FQDESV (reference sequence).

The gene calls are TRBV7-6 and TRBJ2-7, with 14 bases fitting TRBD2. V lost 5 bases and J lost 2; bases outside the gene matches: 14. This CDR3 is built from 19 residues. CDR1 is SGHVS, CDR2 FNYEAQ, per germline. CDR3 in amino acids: CASSPYHGTSGGKTYEQYF. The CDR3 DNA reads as TGTGCCAGCAGCCCCTACCACGGGACTAGCGGGGGTAAAACCTACGAGCAGTACTTC.

CDR3 amino acids: CASSAGQGQETQYF. For the CDR3, the DNA is TGTGCCAGCAGCGCGGGACAGGGGCAAGAGACCCAGTACTTC. The chain recombines TRBV5-4 with TRBJ2-5, with 10 positions matching TRBD1. The V segment lost 4 bases and the J segment 2 bases; nucleotides outside the gene matches: 2. CDR1 SGHNT and CDR2 YYREEE come from the germline V gene (reference sequence). The CDR3 extends over 14 amino acids.

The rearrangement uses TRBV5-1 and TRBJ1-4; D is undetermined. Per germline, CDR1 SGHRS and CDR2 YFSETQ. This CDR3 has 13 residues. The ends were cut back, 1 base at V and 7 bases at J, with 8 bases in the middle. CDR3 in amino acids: CASSLFGSEKLFF. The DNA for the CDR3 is TGCGCCAGCAGCTTGTTCGGGAGTGAAAAACTGTTTTTT.

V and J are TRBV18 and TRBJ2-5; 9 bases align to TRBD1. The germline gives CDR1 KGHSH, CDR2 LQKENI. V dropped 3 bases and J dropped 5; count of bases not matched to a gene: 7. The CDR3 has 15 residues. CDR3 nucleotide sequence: TGTGCCAGCTCACCGGGACAGGGAAGTAGGGAGACCCAGTACTTC. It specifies CASSPGQGSRETQYF.

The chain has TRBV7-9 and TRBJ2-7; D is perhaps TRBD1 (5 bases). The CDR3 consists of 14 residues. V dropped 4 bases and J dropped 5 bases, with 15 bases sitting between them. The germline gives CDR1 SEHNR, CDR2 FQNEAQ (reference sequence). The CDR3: CASSWGLSVDEQYF. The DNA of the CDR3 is TGTGCCAGCAGCTGGGGCTTGAGCGTCGACGAGCAGTACTTC.